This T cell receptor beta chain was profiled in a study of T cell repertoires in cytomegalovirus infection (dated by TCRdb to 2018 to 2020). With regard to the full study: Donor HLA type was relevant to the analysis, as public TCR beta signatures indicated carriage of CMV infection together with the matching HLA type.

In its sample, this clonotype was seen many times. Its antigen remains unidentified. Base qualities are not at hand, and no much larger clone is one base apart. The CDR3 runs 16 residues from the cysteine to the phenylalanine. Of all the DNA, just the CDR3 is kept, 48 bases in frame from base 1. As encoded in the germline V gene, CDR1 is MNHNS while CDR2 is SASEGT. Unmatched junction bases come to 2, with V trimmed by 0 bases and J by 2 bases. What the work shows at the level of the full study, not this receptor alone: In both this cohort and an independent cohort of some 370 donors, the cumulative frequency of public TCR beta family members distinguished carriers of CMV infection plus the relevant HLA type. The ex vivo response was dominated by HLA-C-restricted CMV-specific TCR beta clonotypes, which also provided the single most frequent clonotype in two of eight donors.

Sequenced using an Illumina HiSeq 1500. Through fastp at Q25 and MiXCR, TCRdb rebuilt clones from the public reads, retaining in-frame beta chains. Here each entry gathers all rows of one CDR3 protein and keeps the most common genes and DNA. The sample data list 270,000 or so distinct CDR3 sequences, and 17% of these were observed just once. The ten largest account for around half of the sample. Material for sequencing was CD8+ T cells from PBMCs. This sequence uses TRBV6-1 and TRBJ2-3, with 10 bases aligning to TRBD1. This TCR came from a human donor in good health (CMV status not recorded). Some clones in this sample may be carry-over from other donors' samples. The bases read TGTGCCAGCAGTGAAGCGACAGGGGGCCCCACAGATACGCAGTATTTT. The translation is CASSEATGGPTDTQYF.